The 10 T cell receptor beta chains below all came from one sample that was sequenced in a study of cytomegalovirus exposure and HLA in healthy donors. The primer mix had 60 Vbeta and 13 Jbeta primers. The assay was immunoSEQ multiplex PCR, and TCRdb's table has in-frame clones only and misses some. The sample yields roughly 200,000 clones, more than 65% seen once. Sequenced sample: PBMCs. The receptors were sampled from a man in his fifties in good health and CMV-seronegative.

This clone turned up a few times. The V call is TRBV23-1, the J call TRBJ2-1, with a tentative D call TRBD2 (6 bases). TRBV23-1 is identified as an open reading frame with a role that is uncertain. The CDR3 is 13 amino acids. Trimming shortened V by 10 bases and J by 7 bases, and 17 bases separated the two germline ends. In DNA form, the CDR3 reads TGCGCCAAAAATCGGACTAATAAAAATGAGCAGTTCTTC. Its protein is CAKNRTNKNEQFF.

The genes are TRBV7-2 and TRBJ2-2; unclear D gene. CDR3 length equals 14 residues. CDR1 and CDR2 (germline): SGHTA, FQGNSA. With 1 base removed from V and 8 bases from J, the gap between germline ends came to 11 bases. The DNA for the CDR3 is TGTGCCAGCAGCTTAGTTTCCGATAGAGGGGAGCTGTTTTTT. This sequence encodes CASSLVSDRGELFF.

The V gene is TRBV19, the J gene TRBJ2-2; no clear D. Trimming shortened V by 8 bases and J by 6 bases, and 22 bases separated the two germline ends. In germline, CDR1 is LNHDA, CDR2 SQIVND (reference sequence). The CDR3 is 16 residues long. The DNA of the CDR3 is TGTGCCAGTCGGGTGTCGTCAACGCTAGAGGCCGGGGAGCTGTTTTTT. Protein sequence: CASRVSSTLEAGELFF.

V usage is TRBV29-1 and J usage is TRBJ2-7, with 7 bases lining up with TRBD2. The CDR3 extends over 16 amino acids. Per the germline V gene, CDR1 is SQVTM and CDR2 is ANQGSEA. V lost 1 base to trimming and J lost 0 bases; unmatched junction nucleotides: 9. The CDR3 DNA reads TGCAGCGTTGAAGGCCAATGGCGGGAGAGCTCCTACGAGCAGTACTTC. Residues: CSVEGQWRESSYEQYF.

This chain connects TRBV19 to TRBJ1-5; the D is unclear. V lost 3 bases, J lost 3 bases, and 9 bases lay in between. The CDR3 is made up of 14 amino acids. Germline assignment: CDR1 LNHDA and CDR2 SQIVND (reference sequence). The CDR3 bases are TGTGCCAGTAGTATTCGAGGGCTCAATCAGCCCCAGCATTTT. This gives the protein CASSIRGLNQPQHF.

The chain has TRBV19 and TRBJ1-1, with 7 bases identical to TRBD1. The CDR3 is 14 amino acids. Germline lookup yields CDR1 LNHDA and CDR2 SQIVND (reference sequence). Germline trimming cut 10 bases from V and 4 bases from J; bases unmatched to any gene: 12. CDR3 protein: CATKQQGLVTEAFF. CDR3 sequence (DNA): TGTGCCACGAAACAACAGGGGCTGGTCACTGAAGCTTTCTTT. The complete variable domain, with remaining parts taken from reference TRBV19 and TRBJ1-1, reads DGGITQSPKYLFRKEGQNVTLSCEQNLNHDAMYWYRQDPGQGLRLIYYSQIVNDFQKGDIAEGYSVSREKKESFPLTVTSAQKNPTAFYLCATKQQGLVTEAFFGQGTRLTVV.

The rearrangement links TRBV1 to TRBJ1-3. TRBV1 is listed as a pseudogene. The CDR3 is 17 residues long. The CDR3 reads CTSSQDRNRMAGNTIYF. CDR3 DNA sequence: TGCACCAGCAGCCAAGATAGAAACCGAATGGCTGGAAACACCATATATTTT.

This chain connects TRBV30 to TRBJ1-1; D gene ambiguous. The CDR3 contains 12 residues. V lost 5 bases to trimming and J lost 4 bases, with 11 bases between them. From germline, CDR1 is GTSNPN and CDR2 SVGIG (reference sequence). The CDR3 reads CAWGLGSTEAFF. The CDR3 bases are TGTGCCTGGGGCCTAGGAAGCACTGAAGCTTTCTTT.

J is TRBJ1-2 and V is TRBV6-1; D is uncertain. The CDR3 is made up of 14 amino acids. V dropped 7 bases and J dropped 5 bases, with 17 bases sitting between them. Germline V gene data show CDR1 as MNHNS and CDR2 as SASEGT. The CDR3 DNA reads as TGTGCCAGCACCCGCCGTGAGGGTAGTTATGGCTACACCTTC. Encoded protein: CASTRREGSYGYTF.

The chain links TRBV27 to TRBJ2-5, with TRBD1 as a possible D gene (5 bases). The V end was cut by 8 bases, the J end by 4 bases, with 17 bases between. The germline CDR1 and CDR2 sequences are MNHEY and SMNVEV (reference sequence). The CDR3 runs to 14 residues. CDR3 bases: TGTGCCAGCGCACAGATAAATGGGGCAGAGACCCAGTACTTC. Translating gives CASAQINGAETQYF.